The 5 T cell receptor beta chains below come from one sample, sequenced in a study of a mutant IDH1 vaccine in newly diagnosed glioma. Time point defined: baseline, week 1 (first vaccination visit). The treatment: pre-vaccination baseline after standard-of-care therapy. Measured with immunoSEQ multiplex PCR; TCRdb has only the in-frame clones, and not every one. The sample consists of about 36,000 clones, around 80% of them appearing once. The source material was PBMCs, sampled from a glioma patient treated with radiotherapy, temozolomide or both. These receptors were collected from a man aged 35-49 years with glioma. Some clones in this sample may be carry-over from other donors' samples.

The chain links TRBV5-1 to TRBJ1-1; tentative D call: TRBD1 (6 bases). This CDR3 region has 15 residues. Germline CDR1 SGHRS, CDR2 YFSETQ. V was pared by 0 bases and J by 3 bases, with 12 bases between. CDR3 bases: TGCGCCAGCAGCTTGGCCCAGGGGCCCTACACTGAAGCTTTCTTT. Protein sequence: CASSLAQGPYTEAFF.

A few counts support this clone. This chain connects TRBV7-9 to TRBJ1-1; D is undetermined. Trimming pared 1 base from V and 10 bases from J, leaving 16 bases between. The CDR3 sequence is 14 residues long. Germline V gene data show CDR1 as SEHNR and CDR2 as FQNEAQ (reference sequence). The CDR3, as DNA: TGTGCCAGCAGCTTAGGTGGAGCCTGGGAAGGAGCTTTCTTT. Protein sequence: CASSLGGAWEGAFF.

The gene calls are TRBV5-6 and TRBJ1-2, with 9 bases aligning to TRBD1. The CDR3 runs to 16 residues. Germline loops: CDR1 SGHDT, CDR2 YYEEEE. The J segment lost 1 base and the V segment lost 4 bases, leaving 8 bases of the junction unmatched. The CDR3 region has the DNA TGTGCCAGCAGCCGATGGGGGACAGGGCTTAACTATGGCTACACCTTC. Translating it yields CASSRWGTGLNYGYTF.

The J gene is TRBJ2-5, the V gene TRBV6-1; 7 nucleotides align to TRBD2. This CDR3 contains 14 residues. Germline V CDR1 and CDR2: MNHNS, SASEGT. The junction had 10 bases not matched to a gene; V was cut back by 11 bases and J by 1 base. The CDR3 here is CALGWAGVQETQYF. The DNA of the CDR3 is TGTGCCCTTGGGTGGGCGGGAGTCCAAGAGACCCAGTACTTC.

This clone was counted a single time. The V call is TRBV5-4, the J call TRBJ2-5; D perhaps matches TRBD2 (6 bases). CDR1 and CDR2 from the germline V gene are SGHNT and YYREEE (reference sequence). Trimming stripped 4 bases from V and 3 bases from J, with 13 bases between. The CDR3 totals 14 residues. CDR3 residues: CASSPRTGEETQYF. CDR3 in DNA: TGTGCCAGCAGCCCACGAACGGGGGAAGAGACCCAGTACTTC.